The clone carrying this TCR beta chain came up a few times. This sample stems from a study of blood T cell repertoires in COVID-19. Only in-frame clones appear in the TCRdb table, and some are missing; sequencing was by immunoSEQ multiplex PCR. The sample contains some 46,000 clones, 80% to 90% of which appear only once. Input material: peripheral blood. The TCR comes from an elderly woman with COVID-19, enrolled during active disease.

The CDR3: CSVWDRDTGELFF. Written as DNA, the CDR3 is TGCAGCGTTTGGGACAGGGACACCGGGGAGCTGTTTTTT. This chain links TRBV29-1 with TRBJ2-2, with TRBD1 matching 9 bases. CDR3 length: 13 amino acids. Germline V gene lookup returns CDR1 SQVTM and CDR2 ANQGSEA. Losses at the gene ends were 5 bases for V and 3 bases for J; bases not matched to a gene: 1.